The 32 T cell receptor beta chains in this list originate from one sample, sequenced in a study of T-cell reconstitution after alpha-beta-depleted transplantation in children. Using unique molecular identifiers, the investigators prepared the TCRbeta library. TCRdb recomputed calls from the PCR reads with MiXCR, one row per CDR3 protein. The sample includes about 98,000 distinct CDR3 sequences, around 5.9% of them seen just once. Here the sequenced sample was PBMCs, mostly from graft donor cells, taken 60 days after TCRalphabeta/CD19-depleted stem cell transplant. The receptor set was obtained from a female patient younger than 10 who had a stem cell transplant for Fanconi anemia, so the T cells may come from the graft donor.

The genes are TRBV6-5 and TRBJ1-1, with a tentative D call TRBD1 (5 bases). Looked up from germline, CDR1 is MNHEY and CDR2 is SVGAGI. Between the trimmed V and J ends, which lost 0 bases and 8 bases, there was a span of 19 bases. The CDR3 sequence is 16 residues long. The CDR3 sequence is CASSYSFPGPGDEAFF. The CDR3 coding sequence is TGTGCCAGCAGTTACTCGTTCCCCGGCCCTGGGGACGAAGCTTTCTTT.

This clonotype was observed at least ten times. The chain carries TRBV30 and TRBJ2-4; 7 bases map to TRBD1. With 5 bases clipped from V and 8 bases from J, the junction kept 12 bases outside the gene matches. Germline V gives CDR1 GTSNPN, CDR2 SVGIG (reference sequence). There are 14 residues in the CDR3. The CDR3 sequence is CAWGSTDRVDIQYF. The CDR3 DNA reads as TGTGCCTGGGGAAGTACCGACAGGGTCGACATTCAGTACTTC.

This clonotype appeared many times. The genes are TRBV5-1 and TRBJ2-3; 8 nucleotides match TRBD2. The CDR3 has 15 residues. Germline loops: CDR1 SGHRS, CDR2 YFSETQ. J was trimmed by 3 bases and V by 1 base; bases with no gene match: 4. CDR3: CASSLRSGSTDTQYF. For the CDR3, the DNA is TGCGCCAGCAGCTTGAGGAGCGGGAGTACAGATACGCAGTATTTT.

This clonotype was seen many times. The rearrangement joins TRBV2 to TRBJ2-3; perhaps TRBD2 as D (6 bases). V gave up 6 bases and J gave up 0 bases, with 7 bases separating them. From germline, CDR1 is SNHLY and CDR2 FYNNEI. The CDR3 is made up of 13 amino acids. CDR3 coding DNA: TGTGCCAGCAGAGGGACTAGCACAGATACGCAGTATTTT. Translation gives CASRGTSTDTQYF.

At least ten counts were recorded for this clonotype. This rearrangement joins TRBV5-1 to TRBJ2-1, with no clear D. V was cut by 3 bases and J by 11 bases, with 18 bases left in between. CDR3 length: 14 residues. Looked up from germline, CDR1 is SGHRS and CDR2 is YFSETQ. The CDR3 sequence: CASSSPFPEHQQFF. In DNA form, the CDR3 reads TGCGCCAGCAGCTCCCCGTTCCCGGAGCATCAGCAGTTCTTC.

This clonotype has more than one count but fewer than ten. This sequence joins TRBV23-1 and TRBJ2-2; 8 positions agree with TRBD1. TRBV23-1 is known as an ORF, though its function is uncertain. The CDR3 loop spans 15 amino acids. With V trimmed by 0 bases and J by 17 bases, 14 bases remained unmatched. CDR3 sequence (DNA): TGCGCCAGCAGTCAATCCCGGACAGGGCGACCGGGGAGCTTTTTT. Its translation: CASSQSRTGRPGSFF.

This clonotype was seen only a few times. This sequence joins TRBV28 and TRBJ2-3; TRBD2 matches 9 bases. The CDR3 consists of 13 residues. CDR1 and CDR2 (germline): MDHEN, SYDVKM. V shed 8 bases, J shed 6 bases, and the junction held 6 bases outside the gene matches. The CDR3: CASSGLAWDTQYF. CDR3 in DNA: TGTGCCAGCTCAGGACTAGCGTGGGATACGCAGTATTTT.

This clonotype occurred many times. The chain is built from TRBV6-2 or TRBV6-3 and TRBJ2-7; D is perhaps TRBD1 (5 bases). Per the germline V gene, CDR1 is MNHEY and CDR2 is SVGEGT. With 7 bases removed from V and 3 bases from J, the gap between germline ends came to 16 bases. This CDR3 contains 14 residues. The CDR3 coding sequence is TGTGCCAGCACCCACCAGGGCTTACTCTACGAGCAGTACTTC. Its translation: CASTHQGLLYEQYF.

This rearrangement joins TRBV18 to TRBJ2-1, with D tentatively TRBD2 (6 bases). Per germline, CDR1 KGHSH and CDR2 LQKENI. Trimming took off 4 bases at V and 8 bases at J, with 18 bases between the two ends. The CDR3 has 15 residues. The CDR3 coding sequence is TGTGCCAGCTCACTAGGCGGGGACGGGAGCGATGAGCAGTTCTTC. It codes for CASSLGGDGSDEQFF.

The chain uses TRBV5-1 and TRBJ1-1; no clear D. The CDR3 sequence is 13 residues long. The V end lost 4 bases, the J end lost 6 bases, and 13 bases lay between the germline ends. The germline CDR1 and CDR2 sequences are SGHRS and YFSETQ. The CDR3 DNA reads as TGCGCCAGCAGCCCGGACGGGATAGCTGAAGCTTTCTTT. Protein sequence: CASSPDGIAEAFF. Variable domain in full (rest from reference TRBV5-1 and TRBJ1-1): KAGVTQTPRYLIKTRGQQVTLSCSPISGHRSVSWYQQTPGQGLQFLFEYFSETQRNKGNFPGRFSGRQFSNSRSEMNVSTLELGDSALYLCASSPDGIAEAFFGQGTRLTVV.

This clonotype was detected many times. The gene calls are TRBV15 and TRBJ2-5; 12 bases fit TRBD2. The CDR3 runs 15 residues. CDR1 is LNHNV and CDR2 is YYDKDF in the germline V gene (reference sequence). V shed 5 bases and J 4 bases; nucleotides not matched to a gene: 5. The CDR3 region is CATSQGLAGRETQYF. The CDR3 DNA reads as TGTGCCACCAGCCAAGGACTAGCGGGACGAGAGACCCAGTACTTC.

This clonotype was seen ten or more times. The chain combines TRBV5-6 with TRBJ2-7; 8 nucleotides align to TRBD1. Per the germline V gene, CDR1 is SGHDT and CDR2 is YYEEEE. The CDR3 runs 14 residues. With V trimmed by 4 bases and J by 4 bases, 7 bases remained unmatched. CDR3 residues: CASSRGRGHYEQYF. Here the CDR3 DNA reads TGTGCCAGCAGCCGGGGCAGGGGGCATTACGAGCAGTACTTC.

In its sample, this clonotype was seen many times. The rearrangement uses TRBV25-1 and TRBJ1-6; tentative D call: TRBD1 (6 bases). V was clipped by 4 bases and J by 5 bases, with 12 bases between them. The CDR3 loop spans 15 amino acids. The germline V gene encodes CDR1 MGHDK and CDR2 SYGVNS. DNA for the CDR3: TGTGCCAGCAGTGGTCAGGGGATTAATAATTCACCCCTCCACTTT. Encoded protein: CASSGQGINNSPLHF.

This clonotype has only a few counts. The chain uses TRBV7-9 and TRBJ2-5; possible D gene TRBD2, 6 bases. V lost 6 bases to trimming and J lost 2 bases, with 16 bases between them. The CDR3 runs to 15 residues. Germline CDR1 reads SEHNR; CDR2 reads FQNEAQ (reference sequence). In DNA form, the CDR3 reads TGTGCCAGCAGAAGTACGTTAGCGGCTCAAGAGACCCAGTACTTC. Encoded protein: CASRSTLAAQETQYF.

Ten or more counts support this clonotype. This sequence joins TRBV12-3 or TRBV12-4 and TRBJ1-1; D might be TRBD1 (5 bases). V lost 6 bases, J lost 8 bases, and 16 bases lay in between. CDR3 size: 13 residues. The CDR3 nucleotides read TGTGCCAGCAGCCTCGTGGGGCAATCCGAAGCTTTCTTT. Translated, it gives CASSLVGQSEAFF.

The V and J genes are TRBV5-1 and TRBJ2-3; TRBD2 matches 9 bases. Germline lookup yields CDR1 SGHRS and CDR2 YFSETQ. V lost 3 bases to trimming and J lost 4 bases; unmatched junction nucleotides: 9. CDR3 length: 16 residues. The CDR3 here is CASSSLAGYRADTQYF. The CDR3 nucleotides read TGCGCCAGCAGCTCTCTAGCGGGATACCGCGCAGATACGCAGTATTTT.

This clonotype was observed many times. V usage is TRBV28 and J usage is TRBJ1-2; D call uncertain. The CDR3 loop spans 12 amino acids. The germline CDR1 and CDR2 sequences are MDHEN and SYDVKM. V lost 4 bases, J lost 4 bases, and 7 bases lay in between. CDR3 protein: CASSSLSYGYTF. CDR3 sequence (DNA): TGTGCCAGCAGTTCCCTTAGCTATGGCTACACCTTC.

This clonotype occurred many times. The chain employs TRBV12-3 or TRBV12-4 and TRBJ2-4, with D possibly matching TRBD1 (5 bases). V was clipped by 0 bases and J by 8 bases, with 11 bases between them. The length of the CDR3 is 14 residues. The CDR3 nucleotides are TGTGCCAGCAGTTTAGCTCAGGGTGAGGACATTCAGTACTTC. Amino acid sequence: CASSLAQGEDIQYF.

This clonotype was recorded at least ten times. The rearrangement links TRBV20-1 to TRBJ2-7; D perhaps matches TRBD1 (6 bases). Germline CDR1 and CDR2: DFQATT and SNEGSKA (reference sequence). This CDR3 contains 17 residues. Trimming cost V 0 bases and J 2 bases, with 20 bases left between them. The CDR3 nucleotides read TGCAGTGCTAGAGATCAGAGGACAGATCGTCGGACCTACGAGCAGTACTTC. Translation gives CSARDQRTDRRTYEQYF.

This clonotype occurred many times. CDR3 DNA: TGTGCCAGCAGCCAGAAGAGCCAGACTAGCCATCTGGAGACCCAGTACTTC. Residues: CASSQKSQTSHLETQYF. The rearrangement links TRBV3-1 to TRBJ2-5, with 7 bases lining up with TRBD2. Per the germline V gene, CDR1 is LGHDT and CDR2 is YNNKEL (reference sequence). This CDR3 is 17 amino acids long. V gave up 3 bases and J gave up 5 bases; unmatched junction bases: 15.

This clonotype was observed at least ten times. The chain links TRBV25-1 to TRBJ2-3; 10 bases align to TRBD2. The CDR3 extends over 15 amino acids. CDR1 and CDR2 (germline): MGHDK, SYGVNS. The V segment lost 7 bases and the J segment 3 bases; nucleotides outside the gene matches: 7. This CDR3 is CASNRAGGLTDTQYF. CDR3 DNA sequence: TGTGCCAGCAACCGAGCGGGGGGGCTAACAGATACGCAGTATTTT.

The chain has TRBV3-1 and TRBJ2-7, with a weak D call TRBD1 (5 bases). Looked up from germline, CDR1 is LGHDT and CDR2 is YNNKEL (reference sequence). Between the trimmed V and J ends, which lost 0 bases and 8 bases, there was a span of 8 bases. The CDR3 is made up of 12 amino acids. The CDR3 here is CASSQERGKQYF. The CDR3 nucleotides read TGTGCCAGCAGCCAAGAAAGGGGCAAGCAGTACTTC.

As concerns this clonotype: This may arise from a read error, as a much more abundant clone is one base away. This rearrangement joins TRBV7-9 to TRBJ2-5; D not resolved. The V gene lost 5 bases and the J gene lost 5 bases, with 6 bases spanning the gap. CDR1 SEHNR and CDR2 FQNEAQ come from the germline V gene (reference sequence). The CDR3 extends over 11 amino acids. The CDR3 loop reads CASSPTETQYF. The CDR3 coding sequence is TGTGCCAGCAGCCCTACGGAGACCCAGTACTTC.

This clonotype was observed a handful of times. The rearrangement uses TRBV5-1 and TRBJ1-3, with no clear D. This CDR3 is built from 15 residues. Germline V gives CDR1 SGHRS, CDR2 YFSETQ. Deletions cut 1 base from V and 0 bases from J, with 8 bases between. The CDR3 DNA reads as TGCGCCAGCAGCTTGCGAAAGGACTCTGGAAACACCATATATTTT. Protein: CASSLRKDSGNTIYF.

This clonotype has ten or more counts. CDR3 residues: CASSPRLAGYNEQFF. The CDR3 nucleotides read TGTGCCAGCTCACCTAGGCTAGCGGGATACAATGAGCAGTTCTTC. The chain has TRBV18 and TRBJ2-1; 9 nucleotides align to TRBD2. The CDR3 runs to 15 residues. The germline gives CDR1 KGHSH, CDR2 LQKENI. Trimming took 3 bases from V and 4 from J; bases not matched to a gene: 4.

This clonotype was counted at least ten times. The genes are TRBV7-7 and TRBJ2-2; 8 positions match TRBD1. The CDR3 totals 17 residues. The ends lost 0 bases at V and 6 bases at J; junction bases unmatched: 9. The V gene's germline CDR1 is SSHAT and CDR2 FNYEAQ (reference sequence). CDR3 amino acids: CASSLALQGAVSGELFF. DNA of the CDR3: TGTGCCAGCAGCTTAGCTCTCCAGGGGGCTGTCTCCGGGGAGCTGTTTTTT.

The rearrangement links TRBV18 to TRBJ2-3; D ambiguous. This CDR3 is 13 amino acids long. CDR1 KGHSH and CDR2 LQKENI come from the germline V gene. Trimming took off 3 bases at V and 2 bases at J, with 6 bases between the two ends. The CDR3 DNA is TGTGCCAGCTCACCCCGTTTCACAGATACGCAGTATTTT. Encoded protein: CASSPRFTDTQYF. Based on the CDR3 plus reference TRBV18 and TRBJ2-3, the full variable domain is NAGVMQNPRHLVRRRGQEARLRCSPMKGHSHVYWYRQLPEEGLKFMVYLQKENIIDESGMPKERFSAEFPKEGPSILRIQQVVRGDSAAYFCASSPRFTDTQYFGPGTRLTVL.

This clonotype was counted between two and nine times. The chain is built from TRBV10-2 and TRBJ2-2, with D perhaps matching TRBD1 (6 bases). Trimming removed 6 bases from V and 5 bases from J, with 10 bases in between. CDR1 and CDR2 (germline): WSHSY, SAAADI. The CDR3 totals 13 residues. The CDR3 reads CASRWGRTGELFF. The CDR3 DNA is TGCGCCAGCAGATGGGGGCGAACCGGGGAGCTGTTTTTT.

The J gene is TRBJ2-1, the V gene TRBV4-2; 9 nucleotides align to TRBD2. The V gene end was trimmed by 1 base and the J gene end by 1 base; junction bases not matched to a gene: 2. Germline values: CDR1 LGHNA, CDR2 YNFKEQ. The CDR3 is made up of 16 amino acids. Here the CDR3 reads CASSQALAGSYNEQFF. In DNA form, the CDR3 reads TGTGCCAGCAGCCAAGCCCTAGCGGGGTCCTACAATGAGCAGTTCTTC.

This clonotype has a handful of counts. The chain links TRBV5-1 to TRBJ2-6; D is uncertain. From germline, CDR1 is SGHRS and CDR2 YFSETQ. The CDR3 runs 18 residues. Trimming stripped 2 bases from V and 0 bases from J, with 15 bases between. The chain's CDR3 is CASSFLPVALSGANVLTF. In DNA, the CDR3 is TGCGCCAGCAGCTTCCTTCCGGTCGCGCTCTCTGGGGCCAACGTCCTGACTTTC.

This clonotype was seen at least ten times. V usage is TRBV7-9 and J usage is TRBJ2-5, with D possibly matching TRBD2 (6 bases). CDR1 SEHNR and CDR2 FQNEAQ come from the germline V gene (reference sequence). Trimming left V 5 bases short and J 0 bases short, with 10 bases between. The CDR3 has 14 amino acids. In DNA, the CDR3 is TGTGCCAGCAGCCTCCGGGAGTACCAAGAGACCCAGTACTTC. Protein sequence: CASSLREYQETQYF.

The V and J genes are TRBV21-1 and TRBJ1-5; TRBD1 is taken as the D call from the table, unchecked against the DNA. TRBV21-1 is termed a pseudogene. CDR3 length: 18 residues. The CDR3 nucleotides read TGTGCCAGCAGCAAAGCAGGGGACAGTTCCTATAGCAATCAGCCCCAGCATTTT. It yields the protein CASSKAGDSSYSNQPQHF.